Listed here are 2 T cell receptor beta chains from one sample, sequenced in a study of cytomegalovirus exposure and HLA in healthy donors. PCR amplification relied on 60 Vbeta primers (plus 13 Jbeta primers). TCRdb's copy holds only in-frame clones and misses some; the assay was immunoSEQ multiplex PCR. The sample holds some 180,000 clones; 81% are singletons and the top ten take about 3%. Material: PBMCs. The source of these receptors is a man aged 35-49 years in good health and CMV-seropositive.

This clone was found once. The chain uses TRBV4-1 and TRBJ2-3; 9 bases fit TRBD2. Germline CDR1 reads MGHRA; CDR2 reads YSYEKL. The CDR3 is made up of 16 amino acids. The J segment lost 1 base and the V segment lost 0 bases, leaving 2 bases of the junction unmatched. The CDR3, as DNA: TGCGCCAGCAGCCAAGATAGGACTAGCGGCACAGATACGCAGTATTTT. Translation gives CASSQDRTSGTDTQYF.

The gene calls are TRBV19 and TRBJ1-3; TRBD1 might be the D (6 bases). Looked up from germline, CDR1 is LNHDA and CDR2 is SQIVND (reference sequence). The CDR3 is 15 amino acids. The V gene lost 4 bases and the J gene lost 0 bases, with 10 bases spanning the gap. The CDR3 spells CASSTGTNSGNTIYF. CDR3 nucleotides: TGTGCCAGTAGTACCGGGACAAACTCTGGAAACACCATATATTTT.